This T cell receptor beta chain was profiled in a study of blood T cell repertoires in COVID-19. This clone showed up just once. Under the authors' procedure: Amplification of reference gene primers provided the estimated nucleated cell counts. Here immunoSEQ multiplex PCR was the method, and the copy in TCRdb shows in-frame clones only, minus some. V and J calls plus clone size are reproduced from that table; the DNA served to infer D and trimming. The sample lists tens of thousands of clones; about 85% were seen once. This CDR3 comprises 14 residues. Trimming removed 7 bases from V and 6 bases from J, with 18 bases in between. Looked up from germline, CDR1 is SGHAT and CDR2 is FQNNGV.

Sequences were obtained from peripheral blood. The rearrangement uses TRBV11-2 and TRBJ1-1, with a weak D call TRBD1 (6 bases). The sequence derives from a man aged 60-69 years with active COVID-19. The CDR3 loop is CASTLNRAGAEAFF. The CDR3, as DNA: TGTGCCAGCACCCTGAACAGGGCTGGGGCTGAAGCTTTCTTT. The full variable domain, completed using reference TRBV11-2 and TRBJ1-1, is EAGVAQSPRYKIIEKRQSVAFWCNPISGHATLYWYQQILGQGPKLLIQFQNNGVVDDSQLPKDRFSAERLKGVDSTLKIQPAKLEDSAVYLCASTLNRAGAEAFFGQGTRLTVV.